Shown below are 14 T cell receptor beta chains from a single sample sequenced in a study of T-cell reconstitution after alpha-beta-depleted transplantation in children. Preparation of the TCRbeta library was carried out with unique molecular identifiers. Each CDR3 protein gets one entry after TCRdb re-called the PCR reads with MiXCR. This sample yields some 120,000 distinct CDR3 sequences, of which under 25% are seen a single time; over 9.5% belongs to the top ten. Here the sequenced sample was PBMCs, mostly from graft donor cells, taken 180 days after TCRalphabeta/CD19-depleted stem cell transplant. The receptors were sampled from a male patient aged 2-10 years who had a stem cell transplant for chronic granulomatous disease, so the T cells may come from the graft donor.

This clonotype was counted ten times or more. The chain links TRBV29-1 to TRBJ1-6; D call uncertain. The V gene's germline CDR1 is SQVTM and CDR2 ANQGSEA. Trimming left V 7 bases short and J 9 bases short, with 16 bases between. CDR3 length: 13 residues. In DNA form, the CDR3 reads TGCAGCGCCCAGGACCGGTCGGGTTCACCCCTCCACTTT. This encodes CSAQDRSGSPLHF. The whole variable domain, remainder taken from reference TRBV29-1 and TRBJ1-6, is SAVISQKPSRDICQRGTSLTIQCQVDSQVTMMFWYRQQPGQSLTLIATANQGSEATYESGFVIDKFPISRPNLTFSTLTVSNMSPEDSSIYLCSAQDRSGSPLHFGNGTRLTVT.

V is TRBV4-2 and J is TRBJ1-3; weak D call: TRBD1 (6 bases). V was shortened by 4 bases and J by 0 bases, with 22 bases between the two germline ends. This CDR3 region has 19 residues. The germline gives CDR1 LGHNA, CDR2 YNFKEQ. CDR3 DNA: TGTGCCAGCAGCCCTGTTCTGACGAGGGGGGCCCGCTCTGGAAACACCATATATTTT. Protein product: CASSPVLTRGARSGNTIYF.

In its sample, this clonotype was seen many times. This chain joins TRBV7-2 and TRBJ2-3, with a tentative D call TRBD2 (5 bases). V gave up 5 bases and J gave up 2 bases, with 8 bases separating them. Per germline, CDR1 SGHTA and CDR2 FQGNSA. This CDR3 contains 13 residues. As DNA, the CDR3 is TGTGCCAGCAGCCGACTACTCACAGATACGCAGTATTTT. Translating gives CASSRLLTDTQYF. Based on the CDR3 plus reference TRBV7-2 and TRBJ2-3, the full variable domain is GAGVSQSPSNKVTEKGKDVELRCDPISGHTALYWYRQSLGQGLEFLIYFQGNSAPDKSGLPSDRFSAERTGGSVSTLTIQRTQQEDSAVYLCASSRLLTDTQYFGPGTRLTVL.

This clonotype has ten or more counts. The V and J genes are TRBV11-1 and TRBJ2-1; the D gene is possibly TRBD1 (6 bases). There are 16 residues in the CDR3. Germline values: CDR1 SGHAT, CDR2 FQDESV (reference sequence). V lost 1 base and J 4 bases, leaving 14 bases between the germline ends. The CDR3 coding sequence is TGTGCCAGCAGCTTAGTAGTTAAAGGGGGTTACAATGAGCAGTTCTTC. Residues: CASSLVVKGGYNEQFF.

This clonotype was found many times. V usage is TRBV12-3 or TRBV12-4 and J usage is TRBJ1-2; a possible D gene is TRBD1 (5 bases). Trimming cost V 6 bases and J 5 bases, with 19 bases left between them. This CDR3 contains 15 residues. CDR3 protein: CASSRQPGSTYGYTF. The DNA of the CDR3 is TGTGCCAGCAGCAGACAACCAGGGTCCACTTATGGCTACACCTTC.

This clonotype was observed a handful of times. The chain combines TRBV15 with TRBJ1-1; D might be TRBD1 (5 bases). CDR3 size: 12 residues. V was clipped by 5 bases and J by 5 bases, with 9 bases between them. Per germline, CDR1 LNHNV and CDR2 YYDKDF (reference sequence). The CDR3 region is CATSEGVTEAFF. The CDR3 DNA sequence: TGTGCCACCAGCGAAGGGGTTACTGAAGCTTTCTTT.

The chain has TRBV20-1 and TRBJ2-2; TRBD2 aligns across 13 bases. Germline CDR1 and CDR2: DFQATT and SNEGSKA (reference sequence). The CDR3 spans 17 residues. The V and J ends lost 3 bases and 5 bases, in that order; junction bases with no gene match: 9. The CDR3 bases are TGCAGTGCTAGGAAGACTAGCGGGGGGACTAAGACCGGGGAGCTGTTTTTT. Its translation is CSARKTSGGTKTGELFF.

The J gene is TRBJ2-1, the V gene TRBV5-1; 10 bases agree with TRBD2. CDR3 size: 16 residues. Germline loops: CDR1 SGHRS, CDR2 YFSETQ. With V trimmed by 5 bases and J by 0 bases, 5 bases remained unmatched. The CDR3 region is CASRAASGSSYNEQFF. CDR3 in DNA: TGCGCCAGCAGGGCGGCTAGCGGGAGCTCCTACAATGAGCAGTTCTTC.

This chain uses TRBV6-2 or TRBV6-3 with TRBJ1-4; 8 bases align to TRBD1. With V trimmed by 2 bases and J by 6 bases, 2 bases remained unmatched. Per the germline V gene, CDR1 is MNHEY and CDR2 is SVGEGT. The CDR3 totals 14 residues. The CDR3 spells CASSYETGDEKLFF. The CDR3 DNA reads TGTGCCAGCAGTTACGAGACAGGGGATGAAAAACTGTTTTTT.

This clonotype appeared a single time. The CDR3 loop is CASSLLAGSDTQYF. CDR3 sequence (DNA): TGTGCCAGCAGCTTGCTAGCGGGGTCAGATACGCAGTATTTT. V usage is TRBV7-2 and J usage is TRBJ2-3, with 9 bases that match TRBD2. With 3 bases clipped from V and 4 bases from J, the junction kept 2 bases outside the gene matches. The CDR3 sequence is 14 residues long. Germline V lookup: CDR1 SGHTA, CDR2 FQGNSA.

This clonotype was recorded at least ten times. The chain combines TRBV27 with TRBJ2-7, with 7 bases that match TRBD2. Losses at the gene ends were 8 bases for V and 1 base for J; bases not matched to a gene: 5. Germline V gene data show CDR1 as MNHEY and CDR2 as SMNVEV (reference sequence). The CDR3 covers 13 residues. In nucleotides, the CDR3 is TGTGCCAGCTCGCCGGGGGGTTCCTACGAGCAGTACTTC. Its protein is CASSPGGSYEQYF.

This clonotype was detected a few times. The V call is TRBV20-1, the J call TRBJ2-1; the D call may be TRBD1 or TRBD2 (5 bases each). Per the germline V gene, CDR1 is DFQATT and CDR2 is SNEGSKA (reference sequence). This CDR3 comprises 14 residues. The V end was cut by 6 bases, the J end by 4 bases, with 16 bases between. CDR3 residues: CSAPGTEDYNEQFF. CDR3 sequence (DNA): TGCAGTGCCCCCGGGACGGAGGATTACAATGAGCAGTTCTTC.

The sample holds many counts of this clonotype. The chain combines TRBV20-1 with TRBJ2-3; TRBD2 agrees at 12 bases. CDR3 length equals 18 residues. CDR1 is DFQATT and CDR2 is SNEGSKA in the germline V gene (reference sequence). The V segment lost 2 bases and the J segment 6 bases; nucleotides outside the gene matches: 15. In DNA, the CDR3 is TGCAGTGCTAGATCCCCTAGCGGGAGGGCCGGAGTTGGGGATACGCAGTATTTT. Its translation: CSARSPSGRAGVGDTQYF.

The chain joins TRBV6-5 to TRBJ2-1, with 11 nucleotides matching TRBD1. After removal of 6 bases from V and 4 bases from J, the junction contained 5 bases not matched to a gene. This CDR3 is built from 15 residues. Germline V gene lookup returns CDR1 MNHEY and CDR2 SVGAGI. In nucleotides, the CDR3 is TGTGCCAGCAGAAAGGACAGGGGGCGGTACAATGAGCAGTTCTTC. Residues: CASRKDRGRYNEQFF.